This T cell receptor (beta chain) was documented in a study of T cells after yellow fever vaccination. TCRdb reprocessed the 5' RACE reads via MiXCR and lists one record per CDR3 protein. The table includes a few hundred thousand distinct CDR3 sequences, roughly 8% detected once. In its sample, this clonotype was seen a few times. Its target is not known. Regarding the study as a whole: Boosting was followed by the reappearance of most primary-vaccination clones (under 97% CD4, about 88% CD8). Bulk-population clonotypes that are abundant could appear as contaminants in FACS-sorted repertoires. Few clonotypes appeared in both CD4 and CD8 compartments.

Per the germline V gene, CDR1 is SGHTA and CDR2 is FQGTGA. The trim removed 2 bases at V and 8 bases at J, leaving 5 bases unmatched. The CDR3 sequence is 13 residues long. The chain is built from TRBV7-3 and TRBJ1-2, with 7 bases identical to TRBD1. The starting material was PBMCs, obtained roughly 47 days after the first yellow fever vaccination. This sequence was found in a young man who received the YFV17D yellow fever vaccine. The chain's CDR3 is CASSLSQGRGYTF. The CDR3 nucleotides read TGTGCCAGCAGCTTATCACAGGGGCGGGGCTACACCTTC.